A few counts support the clone carrying this T cell receptor beta chain. The sample comes from a study of blood T cell repertoires in COVID-19. Study overall: COVID-19 samples collected from the United States, Italy and Spain covered acute and convalescent phases. The cDNA or gDNA used as material had been derived from T cells, B-cell-depleted T cells, or PBMCs.

Original analysis: Reference gene primer amplification in the assay estimated nucleated cell counts. TCRdb's copy holds only in-frame clones and misses some; the assay was immunoSEQ multiplex PCR. Clone size and V and J calls were adopted from that table, with D and trimming inferred from the DNA. Among about 250,000 clones, 65% to 85% were seen once, and the ten largest hold 4.5% to 6.5%. The CDR3 loop spans 15 amino acids. Germline CDR1 LNHDA, CDR2 SQIVND (reference sequence). The ends lost 6 bases at V and 5 bases at J; junction bases unmatched: 7. Sequencing used peripheral blood. J is TRBJ1-6 and V is TRBV19; 7 bases align to TRBD1. The clonotype originates from an elderly man with acute or convalescent COVID-19. The CDR3 region has the DNA TGTGCCAGTAGATCCGGACAGGAAAATAATTCACCCCTCCACTTT. Protein sequence: CASRSGQENNSPLHF.